The TCR beta chain under discussion was sequenced for a study of regulatory T cells in long-lasting Graves disease. Study outcomes and limitations: Those with persistent disease had in common more public clonotypes (around 2,500) than new patients (approximately 920). Persistent Graves' patients showed reduced TCR diversity versus newly diagnosed patients.

This clonotype was seen repeatedly, ten times or more. As yet, its antigen is unknown. Time point reported: newly diagnosed GD, antithyroid drugs for less than 3 months. PBMC RNA was the source of the TCR library. Patients met American Thyroid Association criteria for Graves' disease. Both iRepertoire HTBI primers and Arm-PCR of CDR3 regions were used to build the TCR beta libraries. TCRdb passed the multiplex PCR reads through MiXCR, listing each CDR3 protein once. Among approximately 400,000 distinct CDR3 sequences listed, 15% to 18% were seen once. The length of the CDR3 is 13 residues. Trimming removed 8 bases from V and 7 bases from J; junction bases left unmatched: 8.

Sample: peripheral blood mononuclear cells (PBMCs), taken at new diagnosis, from a patient treated with antithyroid drugs. The chain recombines TRBV12-3 or TRBV12-4 with TRBJ2-5; 9 bases are shared with TRBD2. This sequence was found in a female donor with Graves disease. CDR3 in amino acids: CASAPGLAGTQYF. CDR3 bases: TGTGCCAGCGCCCCGGGACTAGCAGGGACCCAGTACTTC.